The rows below give T cell receptor beta chains drawn from one sample of a study of radiation and T cells in renal cell carcinoma. Clones were sequenced by immunoSEQ multiplex PCR, and TCRdb holds only the in-frame ones, with some missing. The table includes 100,000 to 150,000 clones, roughly four fifths detected once. The sequenced sample was blood, obtained from a patient whose treatment included radiotherapy and nephrectomy. All receptors come from a woman aged 60-75 years with renal cell carcinoma. The CDR3 runs from the conserved cysteine through the conserved F or W. The order of the fields is D gene, V gene, J gene, clone size, CDR3 DNA, CDR3 protein. A D gene is named only where the DNA matches it firmly. Part of the rows lack a size; the others show once, few, many or a class for expanded clones.

TRBD2	TRBV5-1	TRBJ2-3	once	TGCGCCAGCAGCTTTAGCGGGGGGGCCGGCACAGATACGCAGTATTTT	CASSFSGGAGTDTQYF
NA	TRBV18	TRBJ1-5	NA	TGTGCCAGCTCACTCGAGCATAGCAATCAGCCCCAGCATTTT	CASSLEHSNQPQHF
TRBD1	TRBV6-5	TRBJ2-7	NA	TGTGCCAGCAGTTACTCGACGGGACAGGGTTACGAGCAGTACTTC	CASSYSTGQGYEQYF
NA	TRBV6-1	TRBJ2-7	once	TGTGCCAGCAGTGAACTACAGGGGAGGGTCTACGAGCAGTACTTC	CASSELQGRVYEQYF
NA	TRBV7-3	TRBJ2-2	NA	TGTGCCAGCAGCTTAACAGGGTTTCCGAACACCGGGGAGCTGTTTTTT	CASSLTGFPNTGELFF
NA	TRBV19	TRBJ2-7	few	TGTGCCAGTAGTCGCTATAGCGGAACTTCCTACGAGCAGTACTTC	CASSRYSGTSYEQYF
TRBD1	TRBV27	TRBJ2-5	NA	TGTGCCAGCAGTGGGCCTTGGGGACAGCAAGAGACCCAGTACTTC	CASSGPWGQQETQYF
NA	TRBV28	TRBJ1-5	few	TGTGCCAGCAGTTTCAAGCAGGGACCCAATCAGCCCCAGCATTTT	CASSFKQGPNQPQHF
TRBD1	TRBV4-1	TRBJ2-1	NA	TGCGCCAGCAGCCACCTAGACAGGGGGCGAACCTACAATGAGCAGTTCTTC	CASSHLDRGRTYNEQFF
NA	TRBV5-1	TRBJ1-1	NA	TGCGCCAGCAGCACTATGCCGGGTATCAACACTGAAGCTTTCTTT	CASSTMPGINTEAFF
NA	TRBV5-6	TRBJ1-4	NA	TGTGCCAGCAGCTTGCAACAGGGAAAGGAAAAACTGTTTTTT	CASSLQQGKEKLFF
NA	TRBV19	TRBJ1-2	NA	TGTGCCAGTAGTACCCCGGGGGGGGTGAATGGCTACACCTTC	CASSTPGGVNGYTF
TRBD1	TRBV7-9	TRBJ1-2	NA	TGTGCCAGCAGCCCGGACAGGGTGGGCTACACCTTC	CASSPDRVGYTF
TRBD2	TRBV4-1	TRBJ2-3	once	TGCGCCAGCAGCCAAGAATTGGGAGCGGGGGCCGGCACAGATACGCAGTATTTT	CASSQELGAGAGTDTQYF
NA	TRBV6-4	TRBJ1-1	NA	TGTGCCAGCAAAGGCCTTGCGGCGAACACTGAAGCTTTCTTT	CASKGLAANTEAFF
TRBD2	TRBV5-1	TRBJ2-1	NA	TGCGCCAGCAGCCGAACTAGCGGCCAAAGGGGTGAGCAGTTCTTC	CASSRTSGQRGEQFF
NA	TRBV28	TRBJ2-7	NA	TGTGCCAGCAGATTTAAGGGCTCCGTATTGCTCTACGAGCAGTACTTC	CASRFKGSVLLYEQYF
NA	TRBV14	TRBJ1-4	few	TGTGCCAGCAGCCTATCGACAGATGAAAAACTGTTTTTT	CASSLSTDEKLFF
NA	TRBV2	TRBJ2-5	few	TGTGCCAGCAGTGACGGATGGGGTAAAGTAGGAGAGACCCAGTACTTC	CASSDGWGKVGETQYF
NA	TRBV7-9	TRBJ1-4	NA	TGTGCCAGCAGGGCAGGGGTGGGTGAAAAACTGTTTTTT	CASRAGVGEKLFF
NA	TRBV29-1	TRBJ2-1	few	TGCAGCGTTGATACGACAGTATACAATGAGCAGTTCTTC	CSVDTTVYNEQFF
TRBD2	TRBV4-1	TRBJ2-3	few	TGCGCCAGCAGCCAAGGACTAGCAGACACAGATACGCAGTATTTT	CASSQGLADTDTQYF
NA	TRBV21-1	TRBJ2-7	NA	TGTGCCAGCGGTACAGGGGGAGTCTTC	CASGTGGVF
TRBD1	TRBV4-2	TRBJ2-6	NA	TGTGCCAGCAGCCAAGACCCTTGGACAGGGAATGGGGCCAACGTCCTGACTTTC	CASSQDPWTGNGANVLTF
TRBD2	TRBV19	TRBJ2-7	NA	TGTGCCAGTAGTTCCACCGGGACTACCCCGGGGGAGCAGTACTTC	CASSSTGTTPGEQYF
TRBD1	TRBV5-1	TRBJ1-1	NA	TGCGCCAGCAGCTTGGAACCCAGGGGGTCGAGCCGAGTTGTGAACACTGAAGCTTTCTTT	CASSLEPRGSSRVVNTEAFF
TRBD1	TRBV2	TRBJ2-1	NA	TGTGCCAGCAGTGAAGCGGGACAGGGGAGGGGTGAGCAGTTCTTC	CASSEAGQGRGEQFF
TRBD2	TRBV29-1	TRBJ2-5	once	TGCAGCGCCCCGGGGGGGGGTAACCAAGAGACCCAGTACTTC	CSAPGGGNQETQYF
NA	TRBV6-1	TRBJ2-3	NA	TGTGCCAGCAGTGAATCGGTGGGTGGAAGCACAGATACGCAGTATTTT	CASSESVGGSTDTQYF
NA	TRBV6-5	TRBJ1-4	NA	TGTGCCAGCAGCCTAATTCGGGGAAAACTGTTTTTT	CASSLIRGKLFF
NA	TRBV29-1	TRBJ2-5	once	TGCAGCGTGTTGAAGGAAGGAGAGACCCAGTACTTC	CSVLKEGETQYF
NA	TRBV6-1	TRBJ1-1	NA	TGTGCCAGCAGTGAATCGGGCAGAGCTGAAGCTTTCTTT	CASSESGRAEAFF
TRBD2	TRBV7-9	TRBJ2-3	NA	TGTGCCAGCAGCTTCCGGACTAGCGGGAGGGCAGATACGCAGTATTTT	CASSFRTSGRADTQYF
NA	TRBV7-9	TRBJ1-4	NA	TGTGCCAGCAGCTGGTCAGGGCCGCGGGAGGAAAAACTGTTTTTT	CASSWSGPREEKLFF
TRBD1	TRBV18	TRBJ1-2	NA	TGTGCCAGCTCACGAACCGACCGGACAGGGCCTAACTATGGCTACACCTTC	CASSRTDRTGPNYGYTF
TRBD2	TRBV13	TRBJ2-2	many	TGTGCCAGCAGCCTTCTAGGGGAGGGCACCGGGGAGCTGTTTTTT	CASSLLGEGTGELFF
NA	TRBV7-7	TRBJ2-5	NA	TGTGCTAGCAGCCAGGAGAGCCAAGAGACCCAGTACTTC	CASSQESQETQYF
NA	TRBV28	TRBJ2-7	once	TGTGCCAGCAGTTTGCAAGGGGCGTTCGAGCAGTACTTC	CASSLQGAFEQYF
TRBD1	TRBV5-1	TRBJ1-2	NA	TGCGCCAGCAGCCCGAATTCGGGACAGGGTGGAGGCTACACCTTC	CASSPNSGQGGGYTF
NA	TRBV6-5	TRBJ2-5	NA	TGTGCCAGCAGTTACAGTGGGACAACTGAGACCCAGTACTTC	CASSYSGTTETQYF
NA	TRBV6-5	TRBJ1-1	NA	TGTGCCAGCAGTTACGGGGGGCGCCGAGTCACTGAAGCTTTCTTT	CASSYGGRRVTEAFF
TRBD1	TRBV7-9	TRBJ2-3	NA	TGTGCCAGCAGCAACCGGGACAGGAGTCAATCTAGCACAGATACGCAGTATTTT	CASSNRDRSQSSTDTQYF
TRBD1	TRBV28	TRBJ1-2	NA	TGTGCCAGCAGTTTAGCAGGGGGAAACTATGGCTACACCTTC	CASSLAGGNYGYTF
NA	TRBV28	TRBJ1-5	NA	TGTGCCAGCAGCAGACAGCCGTCTCAGCCCCAGCATTTT	CASSRQPSQPQHF
TRBD1	TRBV19	TRBJ1-1	once	TGTGCCAGTACCTTACAGGGGGGAGGCACTGAAGCTTTCTTT	CASTLQGGGTEAFF
TRBD1	TRBV6-1	TRBJ1-4	few	TGTGCCAGCAGTGGGGCAGGGGGAACGGAAAAACTGTTTTTT	CASSGAGGTEKLFF
NA	TRBV28	TRBJ1-3	NA	TGTGCCAGCAGCTCGGGGCTCCCTTCTGGAAACACCATATATTTT	CASSSGLPSGNTIYF
NA	TRBV6-1	TRBJ1-5	NA	TGTGCCAGCAGTGTAGAAGGGCTTCGACAGCCCCAGCATTTT	CASSVEGLRQPQHF
TRBD2	TRBV2	TRBJ2-5	NA	TGTGCCAGCAGCCAACTAGCGGGGGCACAAGAGACCCAGTACTTC	CASSQLAGAQETQYF
TRBD1	TRBV28	TRBJ1-2	NA	TGTGCCAGCAGGGCCCAAGGACAGGGGAACTATGGCTACACCTTC	CASRAQGQGNYGYTF
NA	TRBV11-2	TRBJ1-1	NA	TGTGCCAGCAGCTTAATAAGGACAGAAGCTTTCTTT	CASSLIRTEAFF
NA	TRBV6-1	TRBJ2-2	NA	TGTGCCAGCAGTCTTTCTCATAGGGCCGGCGGGGAGCTGTTTTTT	CASSLSHRAGGELFF
NA	TRBV6-6	TRBJ1-1	NA	TGTGCCAGCAGTTACCGAGGGGGGCAGGCCACTGAAGCTTTCTTT	CASSYRGGQATEAFF
NA	TRBV4-1	TRBJ1-3	NA	TGCGCCAGCAGCCAAGGGGTGGCGGATAGCTCTGGAAACACCATATATTTT	CASSQGVADSSGNTIYF
NA	TRBV9	TRBJ1-2	few	TGTGCCAGCAGCCCCCACACGGGGAGCTTAGCTAACTATGGCTACACCTTC	CASSPHTGSLANYGYTF